This passage covers 21 T cell receptor beta chains from one sample sequenced in a study of cytomegalovirus exposure and HLA in healthy donors. Generated by immunoSEQ multiplex PCR, the TCRdb table keeps only in-frame clones and is missing some. The sample has about 180,000 clones, 85% seen once. Sequencing was done on a sample of PBMCs. These receptors all come from a man between 18 and 35 years old in good health and CMV-seropositive.

The CDR3 nucleotides are TGTGCCAGCAGTGGCCGACATGGGGAAAAACTGTTTTTT. Translating gives CASSGRHGEKLFF. The chain employs TRBV6-1 and TRBJ1-4; D is ambiguous. There are 13 residues in the CDR3. The germline CDR1 and CDR2 sequences are MNHNS and SASEGT. With 4 bases removed from V and 8 bases from J, the gap between germline ends came to 11 bases.

The chain couples TRBV6-5 to TRBJ1-1; D not resolved. V lost 1 base to trimming and J lost 11 bases, with 17 bases between them. The CDR3 totals 14 residues. Germline CDR1 and CDR2: MNHEY and SVGAGI. The CDR3 region has the DNA TGTGCCAGCAGTTACTTGGGAGGTCGCGTCGGCGCTTTCTTT. Translated: CASSYLGGRVGAFF.

V gene TRBV27 combines with J gene TRBJ1-1; 9 bases line up with TRBD1. This CDR3 contains 15 residues. J lost 0 bases, V lost 5 bases, and 4 bases had no gene match. The germline V gene has CDR1 MNHEY and CDR2 SMNVEV (reference sequence). CDR3: CASSPWDRVNTEAFF. CDR3 coding DNA: TGTGCCAGCAGTCCCTGGGACAGGGTGAACACTGAAGCTTTCTTT.

This chain connects TRBV7-3 to TRBJ2-3; perhaps TRBD1 as D (5 bases). The CDR3 covers 13 residues. The germline gives CDR1 SGHTA, CDR2 FQGTGA. Trimming cost V 4 bases and J 4 bases, with 9 bases left between them. The CDR3 loop is CASSSGFSDTQYF. The CDR3 nucleotides are TGTGCCAGCAGCTCAGGGTTTTCAGATACGCAGTATTTT.

The chain employs TRBV7-9 and TRBJ2-3, with 8 bases that match TRBD2. The germline V gene encodes CDR1 SEHNR and CDR2 FQNEAQ (reference sequence). CDR3 length: 16 residues. V lost 5 bases, J lost 3 bases, and 10 bases stayed unmatched. The CDR3 region has the DNA TGTGCCAGCAGCCTTCTGGCGGGAGGAGGGACAGATACGCAGTATTTT. Amino acids: CASSLLAGGGTDTQYF. The full variable domain, with the rest looked up from reference TRBV7-9 and TRBJ2-3, is DTGVSQNPRHKITKRGQNVTFRCDPISEHNRLYWYRQTLGQGPEFLTYFQNEAQLEKSRLLSDRFSAERPKGSFSTLEIQRTEQGDSAMYLCASSLLAGGGTDTQYFGPGTRLTVL.

This clone was seen only a few times. The rearrangement links TRBV19 to TRBJ2-2; 8 bases line up with TRBD1. J lost 4 bases, V lost 7 bases, and 5 bases had no gene match. This CDR3 is 14 amino acids long. Germline CDR1 reads LNHDA; CDR2 reads SQIVND (reference sequence). The CDR3 DNA follows: TGTGCCAGTAAAGGACAGGGTGTCACCGGGGAGCTGTTTTTT. Translating it yields CASKGQGVTGELFF.

This chain uses TRBV18 with TRBJ2-3, with D uncertain. V lost 6 bases, J lost 2 bases, and 9 bases lay in between. Per germline, CDR1 KGHSH and CDR2 LQKENI. The CDR3 covers 13 residues. The CDR3 reads CASSRDNTDTQYF. CDR3 nucleotides: TGTGCCAGCTCCAGAGACAACACAGATACGCAGTATTTT.

The V gene is TRBV29-1, the J gene TRBJ2-3; 12 bases align to TRBD1. V was clipped by 2 bases and J by 6 bases; unmatched bases: 6. CDR1 and CDR2 from the germline V gene are SQVTM and ANQGSEA. This CDR3 has 15 residues. CDR3 sequence (DNA): TGCAGCGTTGAACCCATGGGACAGGGGGCGGATACGCAGTATTTT. Translated: CSVEPMGQGADTQYF.

This clone was detected many times. The chain combines TRBV30 with TRBJ1-2; 7 bases line up with TRBD1. The CDR3 is 12 amino acids. Per germline, CDR1 GTSNPN and CDR2 SVGIG (reference sequence). J gave up 4 bases and V 2 bases, and 1 base lay outside the gene matches. The CDR3 sequence: CAWSQGVYGYTF. The CDR3 DNA follows: TGTGCCTGGAGTCAGGGGGTCTATGGCTACACCTTC.

This clone was seen more than once but under ten times. V and J are TRBV4-1 and TRBJ2-1; 8 positions match TRBD2. CDR1 and CDR2 from the germline V gene are MGHRA and YSYEKL. The CDR3 totals 16 residues. J lost 7 bases, V lost 4 bases, and 12 bases had no gene match. The CDR3 DNA sequence: TGCGCCAGCAGCCTCGCTCGGCGGGAGGTCAGAAATGAGCAGTTCTTC. Amino acids: CASSLARREVRNEQFF.

The chain recombines TRBV10-3 with TRBJ2-2, with 9 positions matching TRBD2. V trimming: 11 bases; J trimming: 1 base; junction bases outside the gene matches: 2. The CDR3 covers 13 residues. Germline assignment: CDR1 ENHRY and CDR2 SYGVKD. The DNA for the CDR3 is TGTGCCGGTAGCGGGGGGAACACCGGGGAGCTGTTTTTT. Translated, it gives CAGSGGNTGELFF.

V is TRBV7-3 and J is TRBJ2-7; TRBD1 matches 12 bases. The trim removed 5 bases at V and 6 bases at J, leaving 5 bases unmatched. Germline loops: CDR1 SGHTA, CDR2 FQGTGA. CDR3 length: 14 residues. As DNA, the CDR3 is TGTGCCAGCAGCCGGGGGACAGGGGGCTCCGAGCAGTACTTC. This codes for CASSRGTGGSEQYF.

The gene calls are TRBV19 and TRBJ1-5; the match to TRBD1 covers 8 bases. CDR3 length: 15 amino acids. CDR1 LNHDA and CDR2 SQIVND come from the germline V gene (reference sequence). The ends lost 0 bases at V and 7 bases at J; junction bases unmatched: 5. CDR3 nucleotide sequence: TGTGCCAGTAGTATAGAACAGGGGGTAAGGCAGCCCCAGCATTTT. It codes for CASSIEQGVRQPQHF.

V is TRBV28 and J is TRBJ2-5, with 13 bases lining up with TRBD2. The CDR3 totals 18 residues. Trimming at V came to 2 bases and at J to 2 bases, leaving 8 bases not matched to a gene. Germline-derived CDR1 and CDR2 are MDHEN and SYDVKM. The CDR3 protein is CASSLTGLAGNPQETQYF. The DNA of the CDR3 is TGTGCCAGCAGTTTAACGGGACTAGCGGGAAATCCTCAAGAGACCCAGTACTTC. Drawing the rest from reference TRBV28 and TRBJ2-5, the complete variable domain is DVKVTQSSRYLVKRTGEKVFLECVQDMDHENMFWYRQDPGLGLRLIYFSYDVKMKEKGDIPEGYSVSREKKERFSLILESASTNQTSMYLCASSLTGLAGNPQETQYFGPGTRLLVL.

This clone occurred many times. The chain is built from TRBV25-1 and TRBJ1-4; TRBD1 aligns across 7 bases. V shed 3 bases and J 7 bases; nucleotides not matched to a gene: 8. The germline CDR1 and CDR2 sequences are MGHDK and SYGVNS. CDR3 length: 15 amino acids. CDR3 protein: CASSEGLQGREKLFF. CDR3 DNA: TGTGCCAGCAGTGAGGGGCTACAGGGGCGTGAAAAACTGTTTTTT.

This clone was observed once. The CDR3 here is CASSQDRASGGTYEQYF. The CDR3, as DNA: TGCGCCAGCAGCCAAGATCGGGCTAGCGGGGGGACCTACGAGCAGTACTTC. This chain links TRBV4-1 with TRBJ2-7, with 11 nucleotides matching TRBD2. The V and J ends lost 0 bases and 2 bases, in that order; junction bases with no gene match: 6. The germline gives CDR1 MGHRA, CDR2 YSYEKL. The CDR3 has 17 amino acids.

The V call is TRBV29-1, the J call TRBJ1-2; 7 nucleotides agree with TRBD1. V lost 6 bases and J lost 4; bases outside the gene matches: 11. This CDR3 is 14 amino acids long. Germline lookup yields CDR1 SQVTM and CDR2 ANQGSEA. DNA for the CDR3: TGCAGCGTCGTGACAGGGAGGAAACCCTATGGCTACACCTTC. Protein sequence: CSVVTGRKPYGYTF.

The chain couples TRBV6-6 to TRBJ2-3; TRBD2 agrees at 7 bases. Per the germline V gene, CDR1 is MNHNY and CDR2 is SVGAGI (reference sequence). With V trimmed by 6 bases and J by 0 bases, 6 bases remained unmatched. The CDR3 sequence is 15 residues long. For the CDR3, the DNA is TGTGCCAGCAGAAAGCGGGGAGTGAGCACAGATACGCAGTATTTT. It specifies CASRKRGVSTDTQYF.

A single count supports this clone. The chain joins TRBV6-1 to TRBJ2-3; tentative D call: TRBD2 (6 bases). Trimming left V 6 bases short and J 8 bases short, with 18 bases between. In germline, CDR1 is MNHNS, CDR2 SASEGT. This CDR3 has 14 residues. CDR3 sequence reads: CASSPDRARGTQYF. As DNA, the CDR3 is TGTGCCAGCAGCCCTGACCGGGCGCGGGGTACGCAGTATTTT.

This chain connects TRBV5-1 to TRBJ2-1; D possibly corresponds to TRBD2 (6 bases). Germline-derived CDR1 and CDR2 are SGHRS and YFSETQ. V was shortened by 4 bases and J by 5 bases, with 16 bases between the two germline ends. The CDR3 consists of 15 residues. For the CDR3, the DNA is TGCGCCAGCAGCCGTGGGGGGACTGCTGACAATGAGCAGTTCTTC. It yields the protein CASSRGGTADNEQFF.

The chain recombines TRBV9 with TRBJ2-2; D is possibly TRBD2 (5 bases). Germline V CDR1 and CDR2: SGDLS, YYNGEE. Deletions cut 4 bases from V and 4 bases from J, with 8 bases between. The CDR3 length is 13 residues. The CDR3: CASSPSSTGELFF. DNA for the CDR3: TGTGCCAGCAGCCCTAGCTCCACCGGGGAGCTGTTTTTT. The variable domain in full, with the rest retrieved from reference TRBV9 and TRBJ2-2, is DSGVTQTPKHLITATGQRVTLRCSPRSGDLSVYWYQQSLDQGLQFLIQYYNGEERAKGNILERFSAQQFPDLHSELNLSSLELGDSALYFCASSPSSTGELFFGEGSRLTVL.